The 15 T cell receptor beta chains in this list originate from one sample, sequenced in a study of Ad26.COV2.S vaccination and SARS-CoV-2 variants (dated by TCRdb to the early 2020s). The library came from the immunoSEQ multiplex PCR assay. TCRdb's version of the immuneACCESS table is confined to in-frame rearrangements and falls short of the full clone set. An unresolved V gene accounts for under half of the shortfall where checked; the remainder is of unknown origin. The sample yields about 470,000 clones; 90% were counted once. The ten largest clones take up about 4.4% of the sample. This sample's treatment or condition label indicates: some 20 received Ad26.COV2.S at low or high dose, single or two shots; roughly five received placebo; per-sample allocation not given. Repertoires of vaccine and placebo recipients were sequenced from samples taken on day 63 after the first injection. This material consisted of peripheral blood, taken in a trial of Ad26.COV2.S vaccine versus placebo. All receptors derive from a person aged 18-65 years who received the Ad26.COV2.S COVID-19 vaccine or a placebo.

The J gene is TRBJ1-4, the V gene TRBV19; D unresolved. The V gene's germline CDR1 is LNHDA and CDR2 SQIVND (reference sequence). The CDR3 totals 13 residues. Trimming pared 9 bases from V and 6 bases from J, leaving 14 bases between. CDR3 sequence: CASSPRLDEKLFF. The CDR3 region has the DNA TGTGCCAGCTCACCTCGTCTCGATGAAAAACTGTTTTTT.

This clone has a single count. V usage is TRBV12-3 or TRBV12-4 and J usage is TRBJ1-4; 8 nucleotides agree with TRBD1. V shed 6 bases and J 12 bases; nucleotides not matched to a gene: 6. CDR3 size: 12 residues. This CDR3 is CASRGPTGELFF. CDR3 DNA sequence: TGTGCCAGCAGAGGACCGACAGGGGAACTGTTTTTT.

This clone was found a few times. The chain combines TRBV7-2 with TRBJ2-7, with D hard to call. The CDR3 loop spans 14 amino acids. V was clipped by 2 bases and J by 5 bases, with 13 bases between them. Germline assignment: CDR1 SGHTA and CDR2 FQGNSA. CDR3 loop: CASSLRTWPDEQYF. The CDR3 DNA reads as TGTGCCAGCAGCTTAAGGACGTGGCCTGACGAGCAGTACTTC.

The chain employs TRBV15 and TRBJ2-7, with D possibly TRBD2 on 6 matching bases. The CDR3 totals 16 residues. Between the trimmed V and J ends, which lost 3 bases and 1 base, there was a span of 16 bases. Germline loops: CDR1 LNHNV, CDR2 YYDKDF (reference sequence). CDR3 protein: CATSSFRYGSSYEQYF. DNA of the CDR3: TGTGCCACCAGCAGTTTCAGATACGGGAGTTCCTACGAGCAGTACTTC.

CDR3 nucleotides: TGTGCCAGCAGCGCCGGGACAACTAACTATGGCTACACCTTC. This codes for CASSAGTTNYGYTF. The rearrangement joins TRBV5-6 to TRBJ1-2; D perhaps matches TRBD1 (6 bases). The CDR3 sequence is 14 residues long. V was trimmed by 4 bases and J by 0 bases, leaving 10 bases between them. Germline lookup yields CDR1 SGHDT and CDR2 YYEEEE.

The J gene is TRBJ2-5, the V gene TRBV5-1; the D gene is possibly TRBD1 (5 bases). Germline loops: CDR1 SGHRS, CDR2 YFSETQ. V lost 3 bases and J lost 1, with 13 bases in between. This CDR3 is built from 15 residues. The chain's CDR3 is CASSWSRDPQETQYF. For the CDR3, the DNA is TGCGCCAGCAGCTGGTCCAGGGATCCCCAAGAGACCCAGTACTTC.

This sequence joins TRBV30 and TRBJ2-1; TRBD2 matches at 14 bases. V shed 1 base and J 8 bases; nucleotides not matched to a gene: 4. Germline V CDR1 and CDR2: GTSNPN, SVGIG (reference sequence). The length of the CDR3 is 15 residues. CDR3 bases: TGTGCCTGGAGTGCGGGACTAGCGGGAGAATATGAGCAGTTCTTC. This gives the protein CAWSAGLAGEYEQFF.

The chain is built from TRBV4-1 and TRBJ2-3; no definite D call. Germline V gene sequence: CDR1 MGHRA, CDR2 YSYEKL. The CDR3 is 16 amino acids. V dropped 0 bases and J dropped 1 base, with 11 bases sitting between them. For the CDR3, the DNA is TGCGCCAGCAGCCAAGAAATTAGACGGGGCACAGATACGCAGTATTTT. It specifies CASSQEIRRGTDTQYF.

Only a few counts were recorded for this clone. The gene calls are TRBV5-1 and TRBJ2-5, with D tentatively TRBD2 (5 bases). Germline loops: CDR1 SGHRS, CDR2 YFSETQ. The CDR3 has 15 amino acids. V was cut by 0 bases and J by 3 bases, with 12 bases left in between. This CDR3 is CASSLGWTQKETQYF. CDR3 nucleotides: TGCGCCAGCAGCTTGGGGTGGACTCAGAAAGAGACCCAGTACTTC.

V and J are TRBV18 and TRBJ2-5; 11 bases fit TRBD2. Germline V gene sequence: CDR1 KGHSH, CDR2 LQKENI. With 0 bases clipped from V and 5 bases from J, the junction kept 8 bases outside the gene matches. This CDR3 is built from 17 residues. Here the CDR3 reads CASSPPGTSGSLETQYF. DNA of the CDR3: TGTGCCAGCTCACCACCGGGAACTAGCGGGAGTTTGGAGACCCAGTACTTC.

V and J are TRBV6-6 and TRBJ1-2, with TRBD1 matching 9 bases. This CDR3 has 12 residues. After removal of 7 bases from V and 7 bases from J, the junction contained 4 bases not matched to a gene. The germline V gene has CDR1 MNHNY and CDR2 SVGAGI (reference sequence). The CDR3 nucleotides are TGTGCCAGCAAGGACAGGGGTACTGGCTACACCTTC. Its translation is CASKDRGTGYTF.

The V call is TRBV5-8, the J call TRBJ2-7; D not certain. The V end was cut by 2 bases, the J end by 0 bases, with 9 bases between. The V gene's germline CDR1 is SGHTS and CDR2 YDEGEE. The CDR3 contains 14 residues. This CDR3 is CASSFEPDSYEQYF. CDR3 nucleotides: TGTGCCAGCAGCTTCGAGCCAGACTCCTACGAGCAGTACTTC.

The chain carries TRBV5-4 and TRBJ2-1; D unresolved. The CDR3 is 12 amino acids. V was cut by 4 bases and J by 6 bases, with 8 bases left in between. Per germline, CDR1 SGHNT and CDR2 YYREEE (reference sequence). CDR3 sequence reads: CASSIVANEQFF. Here the CDR3 DNA reads TGTGCCAGCAGCATCGTCGCCAATGAGCAGTTCTTC.

The J gene is TRBJ1-2, the V gene TRBV30; possible D gene TRBD1, 6 bases. With 2 bases removed from V and 13 bases from J, the gap between germline ends came to 20 bases. CDR3 length equals 13 residues. CDR1 is GTSNPN and CDR2 is SVGIG in the germline V gene (reference sequence). The CDR3 DNA reads as TGTGCCTGGAGTAGGCAGGGGCCCGCCTGGCGCACCTTC. Amino acid sequence: CAWSRQGPAWRTF.

The rearrangement uses TRBV29-1 and TRBJ2-3; the match to TRBD2 covers 11 bases. In germline, CDR1 is SQVTM, CDR2 ANQGSEA. The CDR3 contains 15 residues. J gave up 1 base and V 6 bases, and 6 bases lay outside the gene matches. The CDR3 protein is CSVDGTSGRTDTQYF. CDR3 DNA: TGCAGCGTCGACGGGACTAGCGGCCGCACAGATACGCAGTATTTT.